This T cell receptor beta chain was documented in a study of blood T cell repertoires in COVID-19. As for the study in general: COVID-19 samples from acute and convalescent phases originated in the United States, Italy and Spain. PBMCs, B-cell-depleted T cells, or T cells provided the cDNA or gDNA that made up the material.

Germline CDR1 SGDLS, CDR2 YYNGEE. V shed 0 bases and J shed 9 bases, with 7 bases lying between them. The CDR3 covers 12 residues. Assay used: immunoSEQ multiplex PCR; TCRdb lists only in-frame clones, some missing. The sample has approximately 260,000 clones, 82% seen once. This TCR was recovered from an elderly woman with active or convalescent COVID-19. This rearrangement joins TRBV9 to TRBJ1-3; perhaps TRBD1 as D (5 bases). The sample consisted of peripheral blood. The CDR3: CASSVAGSTIYF. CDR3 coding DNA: TGTGCCAGCAGCGTAGCAGGGTCCACCATATATTTT.